One and the same sample provided the 30 T cell receptor beta chains below, sequenced in a study of cytomegalovirus exposure and HLA in healthy donors (dated by TCRdb to 2016 to 2017). Libraries were prepared through the immunoSEQ multiplex PCR assay. A mixture of 60 forward primers for TCR Vbeta segments and 13 reverse primers for TCR Jbeta segments was used in the multiplex PCR. The table was pulled from immuneACCESS by TCRdb, which kept in-frame rearrangements only. Such tables lose some clones; where checked, under half of the loss comes from unresolved V genes, and the rest has no known cause. In all, the sample holds 150,000 or so clones, and approximately 80% of those were seen once. The ten largest account for around 6.5% of the sample. The sample consisted of PBMCs. These TCRs come from a male donor in good health and CMV-seropositive.

This sequence joins TRBV18 and TRBJ1-1; D is undetermined. The V gene lost 3 bases and the J gene lost 1 base, with 18 bases spanning the gap. Looked up from germline, CDR1 is KGHSH and CDR2 is LQKENI. The CDR3 runs to 17 residues. The CDR3, as DNA: TGTGCCAGCTCACCTCTACAAGATCAACACAGGAACACTGAAGCTTTCTTT. Amino acids: CASSPLQDQHRNTEAFF.

This chain links TRBV11-2 with TRBJ2-3; 7 bases fit TRBD2. Germline CDR1 and CDR2: SGHAT and FQNNGV. The CDR3 loop spans 16 amino acids. The J segment lost 0 bases and the V segment lost 3 bases, leaving 6 bases of the junction unmatched. The CDR3 DNA follows: TGTGCCAGCAGCTTCCAGCGGGGTCCTAGCACAGATACGCAGTATTTT. Protein: CASSFQRGPSTDTQYF.

This clone was detected only a few times. The V gene is TRBV7-8, the J gene TRBJ1-2; a possible D gene is TRBD1 (5 bases). CDR1 is SGHVS and CDR2 is FQNEAQ in the germline V gene. CDR3 length: 17 residues. V gave up 6 bases and J gave up 3 bases, with 23 bases separating them. The CDR3 DNA sequence: TGTGCCAGCAGTGTAAGGCGGTGGGGGGGAAGTCACTATGGCTACACCTTC. This encodes CASSVRRWGGSHYGYTF. The entire variable domain, with the rest obtained from reference TRBV7-8 and TRBJ1-2, is as follows: GAGVSQSPRYKVAKRGQDVALRCDPISGHVSLFWYQQALGQGPEFLTYFQNEAQLDKSGLPSDRFFAERPEGSVSTLKIQRTQQEDSAVYLCASSVRRWGGSHYGYTFGSGTRLTVV.

The CDR3 coding sequence is TGTGCCAGCAGCTTGTATGGCGGGAGCTCCTACAATGAGCAGTTCTTC. It yields the protein CASSLYGGSSYNEQFF. The chain employs TRBV5-4 and TRBJ2-1, with 7 bases identical to TRBD2. CDR3 length equals 16 residues. In germline, CDR1 is SGHNT, CDR2 YYREEE (reference sequence). J gave up 0 bases and V 1 base, and 4 bases lay outside the gene matches.

The chain uses TRBV11-3 and TRBJ1-1; no definite D call. The ends were cut back, 5 bases at V and 0 bases at J, with 25 bases in the middle. Looked up from germline, CDR1 is SGHNT and CDR2 is YENEEA. The CDR3 has 19 amino acids. The CDR3 reads CASSPPHHLIDKMNTEAFF. The CDR3 DNA reads as TGTGCCAGCAGCCCACCACATCATCTTATAGACAAAATGAACACTGAAGCTTTCTTT. The full variable domain, completed using reference TRBV11-3 and TRBJ1-1, is EAGVVQSPRYKIIEKKQPVAFWCNPISGHNTLYWYLQNLGQGPELLIRYENEEAVDDSQLPKDRFSAERLKGVDSTLKIQPAELGDSAVYLCASSPPHHLIDKMNTEAFFGQGTRLTVV.

V gene TRBV27 combines with J gene TRBJ1-6; the D is unclear. Trimming took off 7 bases at V and 7 bases at J, with 14 bases between the two ends. The length of the CDR3 is 14 residues. CDR1 MNHEY and CDR2 SMNVEV come from the germline V gene (reference sequence). In nucleotides, the CDR3 is TGTGCCAGCAAGACCATTCTAGGAAATTCACCCCTCCACTTT. Protein sequence: CASKTILGNSPLHF.

In this sample, this clone turned up a few times. This chain uses TRBV5-4 with TRBJ2-7, with TRBD2 identical over 11 bases. The CDR3 covers 16 residues. Per germline, CDR1 SGHNT and CDR2 YYREEE (reference sequence). V lost 4 bases to trimming and J lost 2 bases; unmatched junction nucleotides: 8. The CDR3 spells CASSRGGLAEAYEQYF. CDR3 sequence (DNA): TGTGCCAGCAGCCGGGGGGGACTAGCGGAAGCCTACGAGCAGTACTTC.

This clone was found a few times. The chain is built from TRBV6-1 and TRBJ2-7; 10 bases are a match to TRBD1. CDR1 and CDR2 from the germline V gene are MNHNS and SASEGT. After removal of 5 bases from V and 5 bases from J, the junction contained 9 bases not matched to a gene. This CDR3 region has 15 residues. This CDR3 is CASSFRDRGVDEQYF. The CDR3 DNA follows: TGTGCCAGCAGTTTCCGGGACAGGGGAGTCGACGAGCAGTACTTC.

This sequence joins TRBV6-5 and TRBJ1-1; tentatively, D is TRBD1 (6 bases). This CDR3 is 13 amino acids long. The germline V gene has CDR1 MNHEY and CDR2 SVGAGI. Deletions cut 5 bases from V and 1 base from J, with 8 bases between. Here the CDR3 reads CASSPQGNTEAFF. The CDR3 DNA sequence: TGTGCCAGCAGTCCACAGGGGAACACTGAAGCTTTCTTT.

A few counts support this clone. The chain couples TRBV5-1 to TRBJ2-3, with no clear D. Germline assignment: CDR1 SGHRS and CDR2 YFSETQ. The CDR3 is 13 amino acids. V shed 0 bases and J shed 4 bases, with 6 bases lying between them. CDR3 sequence reads: CASSLEAADTQYF. The CDR3 DNA follows: TGCGCCAGCAGCTTGGAGGCGGCAGATACGCAGTATTTT.

The chain joins TRBV6-5 to TRBJ1-5; weak D call: TRBD1 (5 bases). The V end was cut by 0 bases, the J end by 4 bases, with 10 bases between. From germline, CDR1 is MNHEY and CDR2 SVGAGI. This CDR3 comprises 15 residues. The DNA of the CDR3 is TGTGCCAGCAGTTACTCGACGGGACTAAATCAGCCCCAGCATTTT. Translated: CASSYSTGLNQPQHF.

This clone was observed a few times. The rearrangement links TRBV4-1 to TRBJ2-7, with D uncertain. V was cut by 1 base and J by 1 base, with 8 bases left in between. The CDR3 is 14 amino acids. Per the germline V gene, CDR1 is MGHRA and CDR2 is YSYEKL. The CDR3 region is CASSQADTSYEQYF. Here the CDR3 DNA reads TGCGCCAGCAGCCAAGCAGACACATCCTACGAGCAGTACTTC.

The chain is built from TRBV29-1 and TRBJ2-1, with a possible D match to TRBD2 (6 bases). Trimming removed 4 bases at V and 0 bases at J, with 13 bases between. Looked up from germline, CDR1 is SQVTM and CDR2 is ANQGSEA. The length of the CDR3 is 15 residues. The CDR3 DNA is TGCAGCGTTGGGGGGGATACTAGCTCCTACAATGAGCAGTTCTTC. Protein sequence: CSVGGDTSSYNEQFF.

The chain links TRBV15 to TRBJ1-4; 7 positions match TRBD1. The CDR3 covers 17 residues. The V gene's germline CDR1 is LNHNV and CDR2 YYDKDF (reference sequence). V shed 5 bases and J 5 bases; nucleotides not matched to a gene: 14. In DNA form, the CDR3 reads TGTGCCACCAGCGGTCGTCAAGGGGGGACAGAGAATGAAAAACTGTTTTTT. As protein: CATSGRQGGTENEKLFF.

This clone has only a few counts. The chain joins TRBV19 to TRBJ1-5, with D possibly TRBD1 on 5 matching bases. With 7 bases removed from V and 5 bases from J, the gap between germline ends came to 15 bases. This CDR3 is 14 amino acids long. Germline loops: CDR1 LNHDA, CDR2 SQIVND (reference sequence). CDR3 in DNA: TGTGCCAGTACCTCTGACAGTGGTTATCAGCCCCAGCATTTT. Translating gives CASTSDSGYQPQHF.

The chain is built from TRBV7-6 and TRBJ2-7; no firm D call. CDR3 size: 13 residues. CDR1 and CDR2 (germline): SGHVS, FNYEAQ. The V end was cut by 1 base, the J end by 2 bases, with 6 bases between. DNA of the CDR3: TGTGCCAGCAGCTTAGGGGCTCCCTACGAGCAGTACTTC. This sequence encodes CASSLGAPYEQYF.

The chain uses TRBV28 and TRBJ1-2, with a tentative D call TRBD1 (6 bases). V lost 4 bases, J lost 5 bases, and 8 bases lay in between. CDR3 length: 12 residues. Germline-derived CDR1 and CDR2 are MDHEN and SYDVKM. This CDR3 reads CASSSQGYGYTF. The CDR3 DNA reads as TGTGCCAGCAGTTCACAGGGTTATGGCTACACCTTC.

The rearrangement uses TRBV30 and TRBJ2-7; no definite D call. The CDR3 runs 14 residues. Between the trimmed V and J ends, which lost 4 bases and 2 bases, there was a span of 15 bases. Germline V gene data show CDR1 as GTSNPN and CDR2 as SVGIG (reference sequence). The CDR3 region has the DNA TGTGCCTGGACTCTCGGTCCCCTCCCCTACGAGCAGTACTTC. Its protein is CAWTLGPLPYEQYF.

The chain is built from TRBV7-2 and TRBJ2-7; D may be TRBD1 (6 bases). CDR1 SGHTA and CDR2 FQGNSA come from the germline V gene. Trimming left V 1 base short and J 5 bases short, with 15 bases between. This CDR3 contains 15 residues. CDR3 sequence (DNA): TGTGCCAGCAGCTTAGGAAGGGGCAGGGGCCACGAGCAGTACTTC. This sequence encodes CASSLGRGRGHEQYF.

J is TRBJ1-2 and V is TRBV28; possible D gene TRBD1, 5 bases. The germline gives CDR1 MDHEN, CDR2 SYDVKM. This CDR3 has 12 residues. V shed 2 bases and J shed 8 bases, with 9 bases lying between them. This CDR3 is CASSLVGGGYTF. The CDR3 DNA is TGTGCCAGCAGTTTAGTGGGGGGAGGCTACACCTTC.

This chain uses TRBV27 with TRBJ2-7; TRBD2 aligns across 11 bases. The germline CDR1 and CDR2 sequences are MNHEY and SMNVEV (reference sequence). V trimming: 6 bases; J trimming: 6 bases; junction bases outside the gene matches: 10. This CDR3 has 15 residues. The CDR3 region is CASSSISGRAAEQYF. As DNA, the CDR3 is TGTGCCAGCAGCTCAATTAGCGGGAGGGCCGCCGAGCAGTACTTC.

The chain employs TRBV11-2 and TRBJ1-1; D gene ambiguous. Germline V lookup: CDR1 SGHAT, CDR2 FQNNGV. The ends were cut back, 5 bases at V and 1 base at J, with 8 bases in the middle. CDR3 size: 13 residues. CDR3 nucleotide sequence: TGTGCCAGCAGCCTGACGGGGAACACTGAAGCTTTCTTT. It encodes CASSLTGNTEAFF.

The gene calls are TRBV5-1 and TRBJ2-2, with D uncertain. Germline CDR1 SGHRS, CDR2 YFSETQ. The CDR3 sequence is 12 residues long. The V and J ends lost 4 bases and 5 bases respectively, with 6 bases between them. Written as DNA, the CDR3 is TGCGCCAGCAGCCCCGGGACCGGGGAGCTGTTTTTT. Protein sequence: CASSPGTGELFF.

In this sample, this clone turned up a few times. The genes are TRBV27 and TRBJ1-1; no clear D. V lost 0 bases and J lost 1, with 3 bases in between. This CDR3 spans 13 amino acids. Germline CDR1 is MNHEY and CDR2 is SMNVEV (reference sequence). In DNA form, the CDR3 reads TGTGCCAGCAGTTTATCGGCGAACACTGAAGCTTTCTTT. It translates to CASSLSANTEAFF.

A word on this clone: As the CDR3 is not closed by the conserved phenylalanine or tryptophan, this likely results from a read error. The DNA of the CDR3 is TGTGCCAGCTCCGTAGGGGGGGAGCTGTTTCTT. Translation: CASSVGGELFL. The rearrangement links TRBV7-2 to TRBJ2-2; D gene uncertain. V was trimmed by 8 bases and J by 8 bases, leaving 9 bases between them. Germline V gene data show CDR1 as SGHTA and CDR2 as FQGNSA. There are 11 residues in the CDR3.

The chain has TRBV6-5 and TRBJ1-1, with 9 bases matching TRBD1. The CDR3 sequence is 15 residues long. In germline, CDR1 is MNHEY, CDR2 SVGAGI. J lost 6 bases, V lost 2 bases, and 7 bases had no gene match. CDR3 bases: TGTGCCAGCAGTTACCGGGACAGGGAGTGGGCTGAAGCTTTCTTT. Its protein is CASSYRDREWAEAFF.

The chain recombines TRBV7-9 with TRBJ2-7; weak D call: TRBD2 (6 bases). V was cut by 5 bases and J by 5 bases, with 19 bases left in between. CDR3 length: 15 residues. Germline CDR1 is SEHNR and CDR2 is FQNEAQ (reference sequence). CDR3 in DNA: TGTGCCAGCAGCGACCGACTAGTTCTAAGCGACGAGCAGTACTTC. Its translation is CASSDRLVLSDEQYF. Full variable domain (rest looked up from reference TRBV7-9 and TRBJ2-7): DTGVSQNPRHKITKRGQNVTFRCDPISEHNRLYWYRQTLGQGPEFLTYFQNEAQLEKSRLLSDRFSAERPKGSFSTLEIQRTEQGDSAMYLCASSDRLVLSDEQYFGPGTRLTVT.

The chain joins TRBV2 to TRBJ1-5; 8 bases are a match to TRBD1. Germline V lookup: CDR1 SNHLY, CDR2 FYNNEI. V lost 5 bases and J lost 0; bases outside the gene matches: 3. The CDR3 spans 15 residues. The CDR3: CASSHGQGSNQPQHF. The CDR3 nucleotides read TGTGCCAGCAGTCACGGACAGGGTAGCAATCAGCCCCAGCATTTT.

This sequence joins TRBV7-2 and TRBJ2-3; perhaps TRBD2 as D (6 bases). The CDR3 totals 15 residues. CDR1 is SGHTA, CDR2 FQGNSA, per germline. The V gene lost 4 bases and the J gene lost 0 bases, with 11 bases spanning the gap. The CDR3 DNA reads TGTGCCAGCAGCTCGATAGCGGCTAGCACAGATACGCAGTATTTT. This gives the protein CASSSIAASTDTQYF.

The chain is built from TRBV23-1 and TRBJ2-3; 7 bases align to TRBD2. TRBV23-1 is annotated as an ORF whose role is uncertain. The CDR3 runs 14 residues. Germline trimming cut 6 bases from V and 2 bases from J; bases unmatched to any gene: 5. In DNA, the CDR3 is TGCGCCAGCAGGAACGGGAGGACCACAGATACGCAGTATTTT. Its protein is CASRNGRTTDTQYF.